The clone carrying this T cell receptor (beta chain) occurred once. The antigen is not known. Over chemoradiotherapy, repertoires were sampled more than once. V shed 6 bases, J shed 7 bases, and the junction held 3 bases outside the gene matches. The CDR3 length is 13 residues. CDR1 and CDR2 (germline): MNHEY, SVGAGI. The data belong to a study of chemoradiotherapy in HPV16-positive cancers. Study-wide points: For HPV16-positive patients, expanding HPV-responsive T cells associated with longer recurrence-free survival.

The protocol was immunoSEQ multiplex PCR, while the TCRdb copy is restricted to in-frame clones and leaves out a portion. The table includes about 1,900 clones, about 85% detected once. The chain recombines TRBV6-5 with TRBJ1-5; 10 bases are a match to TRBD1. Sequences were derived from tumor tissue, sampled from a patient who underwent chemoradiotherapy. The TCR was taken from a human donor with HPV-associated anogenital cancer. The CDR3 loop reads CASSRDRGQPQHF. DNA for the CDR3: TGTGCCAGCAGCCGGGACAGGGGACAGCCCCAGCATTTT.